The entry that follows covers one T cell receptor beta chain sequence. Its antigen is not identified. The identical CDR3 is also encoded by other nucleotide sequences in the sample. The data originate from a study of T cell responses to AZD1222 COVID-19 vaccine. The wider study: The study pooled second doses at about 4 or about 12 weeks.

The CDR3 is 13 amino acids. Trimming stripped 3 bases from V and 4 bases from J, with 7 bases between. Overall study findings and caveats: Just a handful of AZD1222 recipients were seropositive at baseline.

The method was immunoSEQ multiplex PCR; TCRdb's version includes in-frame clones alone and lacks a portion of them. The table records approximately 110,000 clones, approximately 96% of them present only once. V is TRBV12-3 or TRBV12-4 and J is TRBJ1-5; D not certain. The sequencing here drew on peripheral blood, taken on day 0 of AZD1222 vaccination. The sequence came from an adult in good health. The CDR3 reads CASSLSGNQPQHF. In DNA, the CDR3 is TGTGCCAGCAGTTTGTCGGGGAATCAGCCCCAGCATTTT.